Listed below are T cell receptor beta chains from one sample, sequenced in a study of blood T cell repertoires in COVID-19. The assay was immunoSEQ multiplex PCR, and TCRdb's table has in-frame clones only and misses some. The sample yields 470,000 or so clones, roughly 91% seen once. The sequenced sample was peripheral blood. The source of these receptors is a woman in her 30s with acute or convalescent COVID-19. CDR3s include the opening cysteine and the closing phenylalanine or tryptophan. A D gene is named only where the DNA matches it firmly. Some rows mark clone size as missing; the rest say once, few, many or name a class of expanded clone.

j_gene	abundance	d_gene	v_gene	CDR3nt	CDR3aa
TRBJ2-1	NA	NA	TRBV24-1	TGTGCCACCAGCCCCGGTGAGAATGAGCAGTTCTTC	CATSPGENEQFF
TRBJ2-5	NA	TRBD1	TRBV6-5	TGTGCCAGCCAAAGACAGGGCCGGGAGACCCAGTACTTC	CASQRQGRETQYF
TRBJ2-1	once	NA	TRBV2	TGTGCCAGCAGTGAAGCGGGGGCATCCTACAATGAGCAGTTCTTC	CASSEAGASYNEQFF
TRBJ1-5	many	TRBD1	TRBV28	TGTGCCAGCAGCCTGGGACAGGGGGCAAATCAGCCCCAGCATTTT	CASSLGQGANQPQHF
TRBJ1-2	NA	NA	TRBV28	TGTGCCAGCAGTTTATCCGGTCACTATGGCTACACCTTC	CASSLSGHYGYTF
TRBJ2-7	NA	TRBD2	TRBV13	TGTGCCAGCAGCAAAAGCGGGGGATTTTACGAGCAGTACTTC	CASSKSGGFYEQYF
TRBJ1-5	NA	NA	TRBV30	TGTGCCTGGAGTGTACAGGGAGGGCAGCCCCAGCATTTT	CAWSVQGGQPQHF
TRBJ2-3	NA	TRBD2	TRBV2	TGTGCCAGCAGGTTCACCGGGACTAGCGGGTTCACAGATACGCAGTATTTT	CASRFTGTSGFTDTQYF
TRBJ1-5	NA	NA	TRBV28	TGTGCCAGCAACACCGGGAGGCAGCCCCAGCATTTT	CASNTGRQPQHF
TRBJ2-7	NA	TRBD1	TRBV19	TGTGCCAGTAGTATACGGGACAGGGACTACGAGCAGTACTTC	CASSIRDRDYEQYF
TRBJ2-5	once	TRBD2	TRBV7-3	TGTGCCAGCAGCCTAGCGGGGCACCAAGAGACCCAGTACTTC	CASSLAGHQETQYF
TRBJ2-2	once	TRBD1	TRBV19	TGTGCCAGTAGACACACAGGGGGGCGCACCGGGGAGCTGTTTTTT	CASRHTGGRTGELFF
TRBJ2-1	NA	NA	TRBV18	TGTGCCAGCTCACCATTTGCAGCGTACAATGAGCAGTTCTTC	CASSPFAAYNEQFF
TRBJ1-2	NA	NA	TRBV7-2	TGTGCCAGCAGCCTTCCTGGCATTTTAACCTATGGCTACACCTTC	CASSLPGILTYGYTF
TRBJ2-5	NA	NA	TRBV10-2	TGCGCCAGCGCCACGACCGGGACAATAAGGGAAGAGACCCAGTACTTC	CASATTGTIREETQYF
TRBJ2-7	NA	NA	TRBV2	TGTGCCAGCCTTAGGGGACTCCTCACCTACGAGCAGTACTTC	CASLRGLLTYEQYF
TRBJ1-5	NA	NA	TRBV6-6	TGTGCCAGCAGTTACGAGCCTCAGCCCCAGCATTTT	CASSYEPQPQHF
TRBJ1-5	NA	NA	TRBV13	TGTGCCAGCAGCTTGGGCAGATTAAGCAATCAGCCCCAGCATTTT	CASSLGRLSNQPQHF
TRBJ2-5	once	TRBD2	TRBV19	TGTGCCAGTAGTTTTACTAGCGGGTTGCAAGAGACCCAGTACTTC	CASSFTSGLQETQYF
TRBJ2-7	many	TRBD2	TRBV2	TGTGCCAGCGTCAGCGGGGTTCGGGGCTACGAGCAGTACTTC	CASVSGVRGYEQYF
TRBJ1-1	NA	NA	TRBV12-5	TGTGCTAGTGGTTCAATACGCAAAAGCGAAGCTTTCTTT	CASGSIRKSEAFF
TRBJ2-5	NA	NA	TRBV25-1	TGTGCCAGCAGTGAAGGGGGCGTCTTACTTAGGGACCAAGAGACCCAGTACTTC	CASSEGGVLLRDQETQYF
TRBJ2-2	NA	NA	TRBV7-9	TGTGCCAGCAGCGTCGACAGCGCCGGGGAGCTGTTTTTT	CASSVDSAGELFF
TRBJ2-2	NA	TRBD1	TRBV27	TGTGCCAGCAGTTTCCAGGGGGCAACCGGGGAGCTGTTTTTT	CASSFQGATGELFF
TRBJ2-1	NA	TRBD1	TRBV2	TGTGCCAGCAGTGAACAGGGACAGAGCAATGAGCAGTTCTTC	CASSEQGQSNEQFF
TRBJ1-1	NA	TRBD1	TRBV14	TGTGCCAGCAACCGAATTTCAAGTGGACAGGGGAACACTGAAGCTTTCTTT	CASNRISSGQGNTEAFF
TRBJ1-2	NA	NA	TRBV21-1	TGTGCCAGCAGCCTTAAACACGGGACATTCGGCTACACCTTC	CASSLKHGTFGYTF
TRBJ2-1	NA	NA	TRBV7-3	TGTGCCAGCAGCTCCACTCCTACAGGGTACAATGAGCAGTTCTTC	CASSSTPTGYNEQFF
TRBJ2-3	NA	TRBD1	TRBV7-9	TGTGCCAGCAGCTGGGGACAGGGAGAAACAGATACGCAGTATTTT	CASSWGQGETDTQYF
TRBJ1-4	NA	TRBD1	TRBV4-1	TGCGCCAGCAGCCGACCAGACAGGGATAATGAAAAACTGTTTTTT	CASSRPDRDNEKLFF
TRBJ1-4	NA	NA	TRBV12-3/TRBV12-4	TGTGCCAGCAGTTTTAGCTACGAAAAACTGTTTTTT	CASSFSYEKLFF
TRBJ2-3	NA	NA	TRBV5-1	TGCGCCAGCAGCTTAGACTTGGCCACGGCGCAGTATTTT	CASSLDLATAQYF
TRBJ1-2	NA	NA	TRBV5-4	TGTGCCAGCAGCTTGGGACAGGCTAACTATGGCTACACCTTC	CASSLGQANYGYTF
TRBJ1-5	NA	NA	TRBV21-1	TGTGCCACCGAATCGTTATCTCCCTCGGACAAACAATATAGCAATCAGCCCCAGCATTTT	CATESLSPSDKQYSNQPQHF
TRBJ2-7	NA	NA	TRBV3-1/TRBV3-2	TGTGCCAGCAGCCACCGCGCGGGGATTTACGAGCAGTACTTC	CASSHRAGIYEQYF
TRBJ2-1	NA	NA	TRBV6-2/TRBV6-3	TGTGCCAGCAGTGTATCCCCCAATGAGCAGTTCTTC	CASSVSPNEQFF
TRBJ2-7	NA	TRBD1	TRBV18	TGTGCCAGCTCCCCTTCAATGACAGGGTCTGGCGAGCAGTACTTC	CASSPSMTGSGEQYF
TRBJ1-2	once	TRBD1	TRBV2	TGTGCCAGCAGTGGGACAGGGTCGGGGGATGGCTACACCTTC	CASSGTGSGDGYTF
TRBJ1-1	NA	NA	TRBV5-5	TGTGCCAGCACCCAGGGTGTGTCGAGCACTGAAGCTTTCTTT	CASTQGVSSTEAFF
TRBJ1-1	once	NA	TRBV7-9	TGTGCCAGCAGCTCCTACTGGGAGGGGAACACTGAAGCTTTCTTT	CASSSYWEGNTEAFF
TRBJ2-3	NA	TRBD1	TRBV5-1	TGCGCCAGCAGTTTAGACAGGGGAGGAGATACGCAGTATTTT	CASSLDRGGDTQYF
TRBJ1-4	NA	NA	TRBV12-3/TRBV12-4	TGTGCCAGCAAGAACGGGAAGGAAAAACTGTTTTTT	CASKNGKEKLFF
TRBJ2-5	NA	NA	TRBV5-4	TGTGCCAGCAGCGACTTCCAAGAGACCCAGTACTTC	CASSDFQETQYF
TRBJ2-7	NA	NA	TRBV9	TGTGCCAGCAGCGTAGGTACCGGGAGCGGTGCCGAGCAGTACTTC	CASSVGTGSGAEQYF
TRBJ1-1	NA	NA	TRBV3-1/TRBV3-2	TGTGCCAGCAGCCAAGTCAGGAACACTGAAGCTTTCTTT	CASSQVRNTEAFF
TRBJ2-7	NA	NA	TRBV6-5	TGTGCCAGCAGTTACTCGACGGGGAGAGCCGAGCAGTACTTC	CASSYSTGRAEQYF
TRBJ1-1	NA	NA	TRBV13	TGTGCCAGCAGCCCTAGATCCGTTTCGAACACTGAAGCTTTCTTT	CASSPRSVSNTEAFF
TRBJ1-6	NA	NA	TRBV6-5	TGTGCCAGCAGTTATGCGGGGGGGTTCCAAAATTCACCCCTCCACTTT	CASSYAGGFQNSPLHF
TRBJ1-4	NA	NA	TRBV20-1	TGCAGTGCTAGTTCCTCAGCAGGCCTTGGAGAAAAACTGTTTTTT	CSASSSAGLGEKLFF